The entry below describes one T cell receptor (beta chain). Its antigen is unknown. One base away there is no much larger clone; base qualities are not given. TCRbeta CDR3 regions were amplified from genomic DNA using the immunoSEQ Assay, a bias-controlled multiplex PCR. Turning to the authors' computational methods: Within the assay, amplification of reference gene primers was used to estimate how many nucleated cells each sample contained. Sequence reads were collapsed and filtered to measure the absolute abundance of every unique TCRbeta CDR3 rearrangement. For each sample, productive Simpson clonality was calculated as the square root of Simpson's diversity index over productive rearrangements. TCRdb limited this immuneACCESS table to in-frame rearrangements with V and J called. A share of clones is missing; checked studies link under half to unresolved V genes, and the rest is unexplained. V and J calls and clone size come straight from that table; D and trimming were deduced from the DNA. The sample includes approximately 170,000 clones, with approximately 87% observed a single time. The ten largest clones capture under 4.5% of the sample.

CDR1 and CDR2 are read off the germline V gene as SNHLY and FYNNEI. Taken from cysteine to phenylalanine, the CDR3 has 16 residues. Of all the DNA, just the CDR3 is kept, 48 bases in frame from base 1. V and J are trimmed by 5 bases and 6 bases, and the gene matches miss 10 bases of the junction. The entry originates in a study of blood T cell repertoires in COVID-19 (TCRdb year 2020). At the level of the whole study: Collaborator samples came from the United States, Italy and Spain and covered acute and convalescent phases of COVID-19. The material from the prospective study consisted of cDNA or gDNA derived from T cells, B-cell-depleted T cells, or PBMCs. Subjects who had been exposed to COVID-19, were actively infected with it, or had recovered from it provided the deeply sampled blood TCRbeta repertoires that made up the dataset. The repertoires were made available in a free public database intended to serve as a resource for research on the immune response to SARS-CoV-2. Samples were obtained from the ongoing ImmuneRACE study (first 160 participants) and from 1,254 subjects provided by 6 global collaborators. Sample metadata almost always included a de-identified subject ID, COVID-19 status, age in years and sex. HLA class I and class II types, where available, came from metadata supplied by the sample provider rather than from assay-based typing.

The collaborating institutions used their own protocols to collect whole blood in K2EDTA tubes. For TCRbeta analysis, collaborators shipped samples in one of three forms: frozen whole blood, isolated PBMCs, or DNA extracted from either of those sample types. Points the paper makes about the study in general: Clinical and demographic metadata were provided uncurated, with the amount varying by source and participant.

The sequence came from a woman in her seventies with acute or convalescent COVID-19. Sequencing input: peripheral blood. The chain is made from TRBV2 and TRBJ1-6, with 7 bases in between that match TRBD1. The sequenced DNA: TGTGCCAGCAGTTTGTTCCAGGGGGGATCTAATTCACCCCTCCACTTT. Its protein product is CASSLFQGGSNSPLHF.